A single sample gave rise to the 2 T cell receptor beta chains below, sequenced in a study of OX40 agonist ivuxolimab in advanced cancers. Data came from immunoSEQ multiplex PCR; TCRdb stores just in-frame clones and leaves some out. Of some 60,000 clones listed, about 80% are singletons. The source material was CD4+ or CD8+ T cells sorted from blood, sampled in a trial of the OX40 agonist ivuxolimab. These receptors came from an adult with an advanced solid tumor such as melanoma, head and neck, liver or kidney cancer.

The chain couples TRBV7-2 to TRBJ1-1; D is ambiguous. CDR1 is SGHTA and CDR2 is FQGNSA in the germline V gene. Deletions cut 5 bases from V and 1 base from J, with 8 bases between. The CDR3 loop spans 13 amino acids. The CDR3 DNA reads as TGTGCCAGCAGCCGAAGGAGGAACACTGAAGCTTTCTTT. Encoded protein: CASSRRRNTEAFF.

The chain combines TRBV30 with TRBJ1-4; possibly TRBD1 for D (5 bases). This CDR3 has 13 amino acids. V lost 2 bases, J lost 7 bases, and 11 bases lay in between. Germline assignment: CDR1 GTSNPN and CDR2 SVGIG (reference sequence). As DNA, the CDR3 is TGTGCCTGGAGTCCGGCAGGGTTTGAAAAACTGTTTTTT. Its protein is CAWSPAGFEKLFF. Combining the CDR3 with reference TRBV30 and TRBJ1-4 gives the whole variable domain SQTIHQWPATLVQPVGSPLSLECTVEGTSNPNLYWYRQAAGRGLQLLFYSVGIGQISSEVPQNLSASRPQDRQFILSSKKLLLSDSGFYLCAWSPAGFEKLFFGSGTQLSVL.